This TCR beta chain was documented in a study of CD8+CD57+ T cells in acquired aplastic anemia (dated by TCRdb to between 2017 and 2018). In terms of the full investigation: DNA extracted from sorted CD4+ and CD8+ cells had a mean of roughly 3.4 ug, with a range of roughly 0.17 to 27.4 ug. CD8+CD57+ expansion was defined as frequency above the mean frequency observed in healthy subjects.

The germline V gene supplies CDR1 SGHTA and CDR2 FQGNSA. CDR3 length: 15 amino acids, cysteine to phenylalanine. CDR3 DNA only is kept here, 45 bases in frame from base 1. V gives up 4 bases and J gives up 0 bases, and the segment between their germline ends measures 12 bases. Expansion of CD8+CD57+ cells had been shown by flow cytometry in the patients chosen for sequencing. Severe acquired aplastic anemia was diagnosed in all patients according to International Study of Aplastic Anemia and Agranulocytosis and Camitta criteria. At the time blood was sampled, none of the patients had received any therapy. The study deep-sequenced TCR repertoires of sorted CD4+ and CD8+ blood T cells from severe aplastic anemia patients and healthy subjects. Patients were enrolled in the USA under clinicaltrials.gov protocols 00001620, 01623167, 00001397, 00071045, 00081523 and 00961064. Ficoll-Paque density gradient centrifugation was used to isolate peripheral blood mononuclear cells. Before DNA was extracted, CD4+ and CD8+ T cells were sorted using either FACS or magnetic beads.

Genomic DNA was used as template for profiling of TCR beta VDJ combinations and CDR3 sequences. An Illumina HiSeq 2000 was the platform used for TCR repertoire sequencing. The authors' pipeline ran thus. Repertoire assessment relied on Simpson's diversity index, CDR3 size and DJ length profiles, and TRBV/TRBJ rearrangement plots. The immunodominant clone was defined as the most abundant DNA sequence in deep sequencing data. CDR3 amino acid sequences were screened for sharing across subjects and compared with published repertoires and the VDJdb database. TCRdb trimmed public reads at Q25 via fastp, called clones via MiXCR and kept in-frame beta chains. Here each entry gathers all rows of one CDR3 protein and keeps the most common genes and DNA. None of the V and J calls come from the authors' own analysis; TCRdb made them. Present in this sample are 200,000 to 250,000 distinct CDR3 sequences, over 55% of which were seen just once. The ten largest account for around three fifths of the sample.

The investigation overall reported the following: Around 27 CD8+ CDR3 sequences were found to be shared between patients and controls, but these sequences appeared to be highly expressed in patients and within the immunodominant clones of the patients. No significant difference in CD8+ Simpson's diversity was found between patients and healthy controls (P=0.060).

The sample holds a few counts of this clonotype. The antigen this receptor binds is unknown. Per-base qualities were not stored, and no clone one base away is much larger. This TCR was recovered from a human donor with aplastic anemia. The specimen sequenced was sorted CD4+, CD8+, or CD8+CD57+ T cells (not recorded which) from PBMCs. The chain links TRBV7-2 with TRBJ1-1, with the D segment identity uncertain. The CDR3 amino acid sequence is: CASSYQPVVNTEAFF. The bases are TGTGCCAGCAGCTACCAACCGGTGGTGAACACTGAAGCTTTCTTT.